This record looks at one TCR beta chain sequence and its context. As yet, its antigen is unknown. Germline V gene sequence: CDR1 SGHNT, CDR2 YYREEE (reference sequence). The CDR3 is 15 amino acids. Time point described: pretreatment peripheral blood. Using immunoSEQ multiplex PCR, the repertoire was profiled, and TCRdb retains in-frame clones only, with some absent. The data contain about 63,000 clones, roughly 80% of them singletons. This record comes from a study of PD-L1 blockade in urothelial cancer. As for the study in general: Patients with male sex and bladder-origin urothelial cancer accounted for about 85% of the roughly 29 enrolled. Earlier, patients had received 0 to 3 chemotherapy regimens. There were a median of roughly 140,000 T cells in blood samples. Study observations and caveats: Survival was better when pretreatment blood TCR clonality fell below the median.

V is TRBV5-4 and J is TRBJ2-5; 13 nucleotides agree with TRBD2. The J call may be mistaken, given a closer DNA end match to TRBJ2-7. This sequence was found in a man between 65 and 80 years old with urothelial cancer. The sequencing here drew on PBMCs, taken around atezolizumab (anti-PD-L1) treatment. In DNA form, the CDR3 reads TGTGCCAGCAGCCGGACTAGCGGGAGTCTCTACGAGCAGTACTTC. Translated: CASSRTSGSLYEQYF.